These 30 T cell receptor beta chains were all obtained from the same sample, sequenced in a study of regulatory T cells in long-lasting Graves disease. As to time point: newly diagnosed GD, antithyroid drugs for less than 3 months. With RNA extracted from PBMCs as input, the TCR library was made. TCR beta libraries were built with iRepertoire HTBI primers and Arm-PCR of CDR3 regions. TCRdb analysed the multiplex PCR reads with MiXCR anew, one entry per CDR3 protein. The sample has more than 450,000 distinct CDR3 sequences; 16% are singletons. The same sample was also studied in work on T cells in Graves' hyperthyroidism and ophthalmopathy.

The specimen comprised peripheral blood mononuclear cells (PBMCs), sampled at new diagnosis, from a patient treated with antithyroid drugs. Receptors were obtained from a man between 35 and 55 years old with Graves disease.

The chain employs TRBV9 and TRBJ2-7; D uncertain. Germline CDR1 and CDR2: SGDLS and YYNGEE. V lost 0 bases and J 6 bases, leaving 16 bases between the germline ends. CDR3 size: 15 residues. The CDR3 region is CASSVEPARGGEQYF. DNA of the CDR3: TGTGCCAGCAGCGTAGAACCGGCTAGAGGTGGCGAGCAGTACTTC. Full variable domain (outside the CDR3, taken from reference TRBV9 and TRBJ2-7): DSGVTQTPKHLITATGQRVTLRCSPRSGDLSVYWYQQSLDQGLQFLIQYYNGEERAKGNILERFSAQQFPDLHSELNLSSLELGDSALYFCASSVEPARGGEQYFGPGTRLTVT.

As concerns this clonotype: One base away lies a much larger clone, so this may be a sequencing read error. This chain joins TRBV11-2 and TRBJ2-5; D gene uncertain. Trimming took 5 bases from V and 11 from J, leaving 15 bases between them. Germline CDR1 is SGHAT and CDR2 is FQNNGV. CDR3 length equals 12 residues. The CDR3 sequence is CASSLINGEQYF. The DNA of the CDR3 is TGTGCCAGCAGCCTGATTAACGGTGAGCAGTACTTC.

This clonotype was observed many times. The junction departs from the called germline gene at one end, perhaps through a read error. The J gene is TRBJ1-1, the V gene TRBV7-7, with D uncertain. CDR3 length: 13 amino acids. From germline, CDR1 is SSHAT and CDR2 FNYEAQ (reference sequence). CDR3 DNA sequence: TGTGCTAGCAGCCGTACAGAGTCCACTGAAGCTTTCTTT. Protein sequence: CASSRTESTEAFF.

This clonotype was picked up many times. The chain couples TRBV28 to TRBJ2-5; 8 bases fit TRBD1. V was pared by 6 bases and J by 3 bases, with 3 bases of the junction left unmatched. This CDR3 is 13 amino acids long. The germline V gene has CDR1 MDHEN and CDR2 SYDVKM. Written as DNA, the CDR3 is TGTGCCAGCAGCAAGGACAGGGAAGAGACCCAGTACTTC. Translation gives CASSKDREETQYF.

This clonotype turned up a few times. In DNA form, the CDR3 reads TGTGCCAGCAGCTGGGGACAGGGCGGTTCAGACTACACCTTC. Protein product: CASSWGQGGSDYTF. This rearrangement joins TRBV5-6 to TRBJ1-2, with 9 nucleotides matching TRBD1. Unmatched junction bases numbered 10, after V lost 3 bases and J lost 10 bases. Per germline, CDR1 SGHDT and CDR2 YYEEEE. This CDR3 contains 14 residues.

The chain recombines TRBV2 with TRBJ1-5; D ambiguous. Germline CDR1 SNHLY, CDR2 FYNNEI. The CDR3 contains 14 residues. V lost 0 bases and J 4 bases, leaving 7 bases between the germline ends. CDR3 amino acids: CASSEAGSNQPQHF. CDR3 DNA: TGTGCCAGCAGTGAAGCAGGGTCAAATCAGCCCCAGCATTTT. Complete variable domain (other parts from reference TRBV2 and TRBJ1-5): EPEVTQTPSHQVTQMGQEVILRCVPISNHLYFYWYRQILGQKVEFLVSFYNNEISEKSEIFDDQFSVERPDGSNFTLKIRSTKLEDSAMYFCASSEAGSNQPQHFGDGTRLSIL.

CDR3 coding DNA: TGCAGTGCTAGCGTTGGCGGGGCCACAGATACGCAGTATTTT. Its protein is CSASVGGATDTQYF. The chain has TRBV20-1 and TRBJ2-3, with a tentative D call TRBD2 (6 bases). V was pared by 3 bases and J by 2 bases, with 12 bases between. The CDR3 is 14 residues long. Germline V gene sequence: CDR1 DFQATT, CDR2 SNEGSKA (reference sequence).

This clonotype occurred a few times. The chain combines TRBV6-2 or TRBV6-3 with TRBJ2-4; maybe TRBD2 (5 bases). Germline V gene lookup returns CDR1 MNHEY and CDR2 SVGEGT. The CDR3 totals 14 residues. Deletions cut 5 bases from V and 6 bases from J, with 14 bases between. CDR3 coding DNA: TGTGCCAGCAGTCCTGGACTGAAGAGAAACATTCAGTACTTC. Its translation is CASSPGLKRNIQYF.

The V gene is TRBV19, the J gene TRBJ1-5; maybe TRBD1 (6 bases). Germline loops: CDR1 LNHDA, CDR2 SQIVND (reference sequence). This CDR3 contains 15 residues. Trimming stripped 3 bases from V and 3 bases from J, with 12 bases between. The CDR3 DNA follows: TGTGCCAGTAGTATGGACAGTCAAATCAATCAGCCCCAGCATTTT. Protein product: CASSMDSQINQPQHF.

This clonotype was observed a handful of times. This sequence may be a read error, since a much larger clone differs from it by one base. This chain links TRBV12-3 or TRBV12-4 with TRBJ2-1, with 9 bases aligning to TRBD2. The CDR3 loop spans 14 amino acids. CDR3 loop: CASTRLAAYNGQFF. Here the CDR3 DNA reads TGTGCCAGCACGCGACTAGCGGCCTACAATGGGCAGTTCTTC.

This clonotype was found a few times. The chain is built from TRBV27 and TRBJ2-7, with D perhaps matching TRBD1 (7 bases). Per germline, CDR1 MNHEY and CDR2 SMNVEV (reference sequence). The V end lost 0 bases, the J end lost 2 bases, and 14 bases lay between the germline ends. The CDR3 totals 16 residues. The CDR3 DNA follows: TGTGCCAGCAGTTTATCTGGGGGGACAGTTACCTACGAGCAGTACTTC. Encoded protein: CASSLSGGTVTYEQYF.

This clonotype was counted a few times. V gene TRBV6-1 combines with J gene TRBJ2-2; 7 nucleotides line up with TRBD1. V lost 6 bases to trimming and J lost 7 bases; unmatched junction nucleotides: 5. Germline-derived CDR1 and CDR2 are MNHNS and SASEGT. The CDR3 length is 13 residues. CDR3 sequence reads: CASRPGQRGELFF. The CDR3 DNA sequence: TGTGCCAGCAGGCCGGGACAGCGCGGGGAGCTGTTTTTT.

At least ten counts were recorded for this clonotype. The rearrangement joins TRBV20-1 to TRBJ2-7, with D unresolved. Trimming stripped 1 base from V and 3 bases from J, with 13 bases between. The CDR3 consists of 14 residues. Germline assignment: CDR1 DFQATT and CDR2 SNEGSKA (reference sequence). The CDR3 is CSARGRVGFYEQYF. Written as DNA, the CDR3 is TGCAGTGCTAGAGGCCGAGTCGGCTTCTACGAGCAGTACTTC.

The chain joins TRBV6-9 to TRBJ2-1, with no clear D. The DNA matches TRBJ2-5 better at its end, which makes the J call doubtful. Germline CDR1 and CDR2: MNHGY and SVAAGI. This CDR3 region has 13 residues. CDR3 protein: CASSYAVLETQYF. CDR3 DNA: TGTGCCAGCAGTTATGCTGTCTTGGAGACCCAGTACTTC.

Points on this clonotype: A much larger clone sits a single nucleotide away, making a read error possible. CDR3 sequence (DNA): TGCAGTGCTTTCCGGGATGAGCAGTACTTC. It specifies CSAFRDEQYF. The V call is TRBV20-1, the J call TRBJ2-4; possible D gene TRBD2, 5 bases. The germline V gene encodes CDR1 DFQATT and CDR2 SNEGSKA (reference sequence). V lost 5 bases, J lost 13 bases, and 12 bases lay in between. The CDR3 loop spans 10 amino acids.

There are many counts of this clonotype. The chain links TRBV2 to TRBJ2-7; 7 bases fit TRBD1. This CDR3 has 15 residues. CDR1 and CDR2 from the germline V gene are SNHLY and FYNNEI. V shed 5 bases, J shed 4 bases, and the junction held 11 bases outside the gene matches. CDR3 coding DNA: TGTGCCAGCAGTTCCCGGGACAGACGAATTTACGAGCAGTACTTC. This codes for CASSSRDRRIYEQYF.

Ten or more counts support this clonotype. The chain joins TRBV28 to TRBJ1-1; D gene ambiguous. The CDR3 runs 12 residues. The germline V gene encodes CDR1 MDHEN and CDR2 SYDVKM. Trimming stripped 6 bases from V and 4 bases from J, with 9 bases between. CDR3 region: CASRVGSTEAFF. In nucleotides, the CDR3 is TGTGCCAGCAGGGTCGGCAGCACTGAAGCTTTCTTT.

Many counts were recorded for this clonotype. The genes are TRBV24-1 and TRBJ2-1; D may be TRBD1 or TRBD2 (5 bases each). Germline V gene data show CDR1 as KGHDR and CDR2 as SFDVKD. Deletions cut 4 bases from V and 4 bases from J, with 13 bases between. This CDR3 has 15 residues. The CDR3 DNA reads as TGTGCCACCAGTGAGACGGGGCAGGGATACAATGAGCAGTTCTTC. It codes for CATSETGQGYNEQFF.

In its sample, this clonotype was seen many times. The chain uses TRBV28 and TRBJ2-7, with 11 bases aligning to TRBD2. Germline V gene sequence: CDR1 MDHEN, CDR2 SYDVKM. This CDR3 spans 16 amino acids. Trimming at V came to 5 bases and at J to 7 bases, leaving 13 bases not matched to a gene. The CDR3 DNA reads TGTGCCAGCAGTCCCGGCGGGACTAGCGGAGCGGGGGAGCAGTACTTC. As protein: CASSPGGTSGAGEQYF.

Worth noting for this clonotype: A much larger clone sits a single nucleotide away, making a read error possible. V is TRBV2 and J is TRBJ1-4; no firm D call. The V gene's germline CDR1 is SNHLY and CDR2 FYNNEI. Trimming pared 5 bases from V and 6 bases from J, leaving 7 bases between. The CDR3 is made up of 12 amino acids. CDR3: CASSPEDEKLFF. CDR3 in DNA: TGTGCCAGCAGTCCAGAGGATGAAAAACTGTTTTTT.

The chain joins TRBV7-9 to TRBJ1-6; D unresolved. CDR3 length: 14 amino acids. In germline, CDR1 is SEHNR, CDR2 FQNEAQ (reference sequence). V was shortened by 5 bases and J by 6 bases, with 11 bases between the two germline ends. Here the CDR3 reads CASSALRLNSPLHF. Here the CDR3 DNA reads TGTGCCAGCAGCGCACTACGACTTAATTCACCCCTCCACTTT.

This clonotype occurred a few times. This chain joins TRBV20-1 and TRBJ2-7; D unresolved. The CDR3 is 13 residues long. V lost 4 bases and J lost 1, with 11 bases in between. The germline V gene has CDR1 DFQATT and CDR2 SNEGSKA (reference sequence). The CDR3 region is CSAKRSQSYEQYF. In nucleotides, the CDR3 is TGCAGTGCTAAACGGTCCCAGTCCTACGAGCAGTACTTC.

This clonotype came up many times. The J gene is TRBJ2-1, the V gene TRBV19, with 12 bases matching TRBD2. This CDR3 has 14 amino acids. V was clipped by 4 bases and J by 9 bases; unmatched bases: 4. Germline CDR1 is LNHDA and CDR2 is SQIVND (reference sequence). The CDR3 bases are TGTGCCAGTAGTACTAGCGGGAGGGGTACTGAGCAGTTCTTC. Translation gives CASSTSGRGTEQFF.

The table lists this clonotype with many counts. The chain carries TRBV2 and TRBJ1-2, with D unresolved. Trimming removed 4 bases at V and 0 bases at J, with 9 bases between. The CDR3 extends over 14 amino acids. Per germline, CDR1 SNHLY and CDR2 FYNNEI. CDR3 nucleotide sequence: TGTGCCAGCAGTGGGCAACTTACTAACTATGGCTACACCTTC. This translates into CASSGQLTNYGYTF.

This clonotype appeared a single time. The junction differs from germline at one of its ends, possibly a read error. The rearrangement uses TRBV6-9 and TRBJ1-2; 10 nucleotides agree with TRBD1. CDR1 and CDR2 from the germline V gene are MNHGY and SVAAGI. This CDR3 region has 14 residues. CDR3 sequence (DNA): TGTGCCAACAGTTCCTTGACAGGGGGCTCTGGCTACACCTTC. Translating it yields CANSSLTGGSGYTF.

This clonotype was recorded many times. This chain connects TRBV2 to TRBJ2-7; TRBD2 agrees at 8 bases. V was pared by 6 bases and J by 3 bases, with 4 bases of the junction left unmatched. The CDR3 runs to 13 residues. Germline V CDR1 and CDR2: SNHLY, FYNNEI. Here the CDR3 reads CASRSGSSYEQYF. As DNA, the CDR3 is TGTGCCAGCAGGAGCGGGAGTAGCTACGAGCAGTACTTC.

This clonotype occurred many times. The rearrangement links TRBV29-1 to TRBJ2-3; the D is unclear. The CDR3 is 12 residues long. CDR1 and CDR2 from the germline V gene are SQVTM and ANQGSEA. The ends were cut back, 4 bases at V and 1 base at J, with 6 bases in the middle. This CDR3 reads CSVVTGTDTQYF. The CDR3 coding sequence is TGCAGCGTTGTAACAGGCACAGATACGCAGTATTTT.

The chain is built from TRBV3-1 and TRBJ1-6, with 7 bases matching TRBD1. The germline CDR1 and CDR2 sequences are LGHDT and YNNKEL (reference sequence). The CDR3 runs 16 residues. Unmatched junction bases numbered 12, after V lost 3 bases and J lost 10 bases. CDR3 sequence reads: CASSQGTGARKSPLHF. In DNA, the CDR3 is TGTGCCAGCAGCCAGGGAACAGGGGCCCGAAAATCACCCCTCCACTTT.

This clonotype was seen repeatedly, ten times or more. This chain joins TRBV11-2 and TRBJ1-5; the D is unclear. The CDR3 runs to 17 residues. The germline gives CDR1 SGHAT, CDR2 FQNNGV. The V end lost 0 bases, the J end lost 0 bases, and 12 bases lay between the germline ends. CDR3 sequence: CASSLDRVRTSNQPQHF. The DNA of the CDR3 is TGTGCCAGCAGCTTAGATCGGGTCAGGACTAGCAATCAGCCCCAGCATTTT.

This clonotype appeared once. The DNA for the CDR3 is TGTGCCAGCAGCTTATTTGCTGGAAACACCATATATTTT. Its translation: CASSLFAGNTIYF. The chain carries TRBV7-9 and TRBJ1-3; D unclear. The germline V and J ends were trimmed by 2 bases and 2 bases, with 4 bases remaining between them. Germline V gene sequence: CDR1 SEHNR, CDR2 FQNEAQ (reference sequence). The CDR3 runs to 13 residues.